The 13 T cell receptor beta chains given below trace back to one sample, sequenced in a study of T cells in Graves' hyperthyroidism and ophthalmopathy. Amplified TCR beta CDR3 regions came from RNA transcripts. The HTBI primer set served for first-round RT-PCR of the TCR CDR3. TCRdb passed the multiplex PCR reads through MiXCR, listing each CDR3 protein once. The sample contains approximately 520,000 distinct CDR3 sequences, less than 25% of which appear only once. Sequenced: blood. The receptors here all came from a man younger than 35 with Graves' hyperthyroidism.

This clonotype was seen many times. The genes are TRBV20-1 and TRBJ2-7; the D is unclear. In germline, CDR1 is DFQATT, CDR2 SNEGSKA (reference sequence). Between the trimmed V and J ends, which lost 6 bases and 2 bases, there was a span of 8 bases. The CDR3 runs to 11 residues. The CDR3 region is CSAQVPYEQYF. In DNA, the CDR3 is TGCAGTGCGCAGGTTCCCTACGAGCAGTACTTC.

In this sample, this clonotype turned up many times. The J gene is TRBJ1-5, the V gene TRBV12-3 or TRBV12-4; 7 bases match TRBD1. Trimming removed 5 bases from V and 6 bases from J; junction bases left unmatched: 7. CDR3 length: 14 amino acids. In DNA, the CDR3 is TGTGCCAGCAGTCTAGACAGGGTAGGTCAGCCCCAGCATTTT. Translation: CASSLDRVGQPQHF.

As for this clonotype: It is likely a read error, because the conserved phenylalanine at the end of the CDR3 is missing. This chain uses TRBV12-3 or TRBV12-4 with TRBJ1-5, with a weak D call TRBD1 (5 bases). This CDR3 contains 14 residues. V lost 2 bases, J lost 7 bases, and 12 bases lay in between. CDR3 sequence (DNA): TGTGCCAGCAGTTTACGGCAGGGTGGCCAGCCCCAGCATGTG. Its translation is CASSLRQGGQPQHV.

The gene calls are TRBV7-8 and TRBJ2-7; 9 nucleotides match TRBD1. V shed 6 bases and J 1 base; nucleotides not matched to a gene: 7. Germline values: CDR1 SGHVS, CDR2 FQNEAQ. The CDR3 spans 15 residues. CDR3 in DNA: TGTGCCAGCAGGTTAATTGGACAGGGGTCCTACGAGCAGTACTTC. Its protein product is CASRLIGQGSYEQYF.

The V call is TRBV29-1, the J call TRBJ1-2; TRBD1 matches 9 bases. The trim removed 0 bases at V and 4 bases at J, leaving 3 bases unmatched. This CDR3 is 14 amino acids long. Germline-derived CDR1 and CDR2 are SQVTM and ANQGSEA. CDR3 residues: CSVEDGTGTYGYTF. For the CDR3, the DNA is TGCAGCGTTGAAGATGGGACAGGGACCTATGGCTACACCTTC.

There are many counts of this clonotype. The chain couples TRBV7-6 to TRBJ1-1; no definite D call. Germline CDR1 reads SGHVS; CDR2 reads FNYEAQ. Trimming took off 2 bases at V and 3 bases at J, with 16 bases between the two ends. There are 16 residues in the CDR3. This chain's CDR3 is CASSLLAGDKDTEAFF. In DNA, the CDR3 is TGTGCCAGCAGCTTACTGGCAGGTGATAAGGACACTGAAGCTTTCTTT.

This clonotype came up many times. The chain employs TRBV5-1 and TRBJ1-1, with TRBD1 as a possible D gene (5 bases). V lost 6 bases to trimming and J lost 2 bases, with 17 bases between them. Germline assignment: CDR1 SGHRS and CDR2 YFSETQ. This CDR3 has 15 amino acids. The CDR3 sequence: CASKAPGQANTEAFF. CDR3 in DNA: TGCGCCAGCAAAGCACCGGGGCAGGCTAACACTGAAGCTTTCTTT.

This clonotype was picked up a small number of times. The rearrangement links TRBV20-1 to TRBJ2-5, with 7 bases lining up with TRBD2. There are 13 residues in the CDR3. Germline values: CDR1 DFQATT, CDR2 SNEGSKA (reference sequence). Trimming took 7 bases from V and 2 from J; bases not matched to a gene: 7. The CDR3: CSVRRGKQETQYF. CDR3 nucleotides: TGCAGTGTGCGGCGGGGGAAACAAGAGACCCAGTACTTC.

In this sample, this clonotype turned up a few times. This chain uses TRBV6-1 with TRBJ1-2, with D possibly being TRBD1 (5 bases). Germline V lookup: CDR1 MNHNS, CDR2 SASEGT. The CDR3 totals 11 residues. Trimming removed 7 bases from V and 8 bases from J, with 11 bases in between. CDR3 protein: CASKGVGGYTF. CDR3 in DNA: TGTGCCAGCAAAGGGGTAGGGGGCTACACCTTC.

This clonotype has only a few counts. The chain employs TRBV12-3 or TRBV12-4 and TRBJ2-2, with 7 nucleotides matching TRBD2. V shed 7 bases, J shed 3 bases, and the junction held 8 bases outside the gene matches. CDR3 length: 15 residues. The CDR3 here is CASTRTGGYTGELFF. The CDR3, as DNA: TGTGCCAGCACCCGAACCGGGGGGTACACCGGGGAGCTGTTTTTT.

This clonotype occurred a few times. The chain carries TRBV15 and TRBJ1-3; D uncertain. Germline-derived CDR1 and CDR2 are LNHNV and YYDKDF (reference sequence). The CDR3 loop spans 13 amino acids. V was cut by 0 bases and J by 2 bases, with 2 bases left in between. This CDR3 reads CATSRDPGNTIYF. CDR3 nucleotides: TGTGCCACCAGCAGAGATCCTGGAAACACCATATATTTT.

This clonotype was counted many times. V usage is TRBV20-1 and J usage is TRBJ1-1; TRBD1 matches at 11 bases. Losses at the gene ends were 6 bases for V and 4 bases for J; bases not matched to a gene: 7. CDR3 length: 14 amino acids. Germline CDR1 is DFQATT and CDR2 is SNEGSKA (reference sequence). The CDR3 region is CSAADRGLFTEAFF. The CDR3 DNA reads as TGCAGTGCCGCGGACAGGGGGCTTTTCACTGAAGCTTTCTTT.

This clonotype was counted only a few times. V is TRBV6-1 and J is TRBJ1-2, with unresolved D. Germline lookup yields CDR1 MNHNS and CDR2 SASEGT. The V gene lost 7 bases and the J gene lost 2 bases, with 11 bases spanning the gap. The CDR3 consists of 13 residues. The CDR3 nucleotides are TGTGCCAGCACCCCGATGGCCAACTATGGCTACACCTTC. Amino acids: CASTPMANYGYTF.